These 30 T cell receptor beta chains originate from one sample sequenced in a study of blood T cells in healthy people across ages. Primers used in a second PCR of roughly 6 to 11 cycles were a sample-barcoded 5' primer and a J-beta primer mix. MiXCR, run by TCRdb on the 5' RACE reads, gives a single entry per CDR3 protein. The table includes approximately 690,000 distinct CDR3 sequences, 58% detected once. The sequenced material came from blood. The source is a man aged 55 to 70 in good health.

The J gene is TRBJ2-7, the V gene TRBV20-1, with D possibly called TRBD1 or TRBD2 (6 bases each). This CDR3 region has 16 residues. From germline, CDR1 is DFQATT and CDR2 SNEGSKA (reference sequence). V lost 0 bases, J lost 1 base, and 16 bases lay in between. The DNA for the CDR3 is TGCAGTGCTAGAGATTCGGGCAGAGGGGGGTCCTACGAGCAGTACTTC. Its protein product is CSARDSGRGGSYEQYF.

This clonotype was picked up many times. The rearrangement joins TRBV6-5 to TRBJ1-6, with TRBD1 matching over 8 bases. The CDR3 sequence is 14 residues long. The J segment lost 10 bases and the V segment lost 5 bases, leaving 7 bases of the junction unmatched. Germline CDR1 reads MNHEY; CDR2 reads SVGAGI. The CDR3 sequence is CASSPGQGGSPLHF. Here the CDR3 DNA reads TGTGCCAGCAGTCCCGGACAGGGCGGATCACCCCTCCACTTT.

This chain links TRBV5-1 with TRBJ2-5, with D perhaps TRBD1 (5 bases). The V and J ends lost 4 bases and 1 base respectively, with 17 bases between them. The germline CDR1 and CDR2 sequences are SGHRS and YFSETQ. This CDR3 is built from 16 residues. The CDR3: CASSPVGQGSQETQYF. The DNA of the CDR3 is TGCGCCAGCAGCCCGGTGGGGCAGGGCTCCCAAGAGACCCAGTACTTC.

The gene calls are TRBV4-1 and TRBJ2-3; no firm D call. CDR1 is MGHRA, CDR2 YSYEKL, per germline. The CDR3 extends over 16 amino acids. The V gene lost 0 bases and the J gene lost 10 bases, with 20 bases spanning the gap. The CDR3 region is CASSQDERGRGSPQYF. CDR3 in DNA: TGCGCCAGCAGCCAAGATGAGCGAGGTAGAGGCTCGCCGCAGTATTTT.

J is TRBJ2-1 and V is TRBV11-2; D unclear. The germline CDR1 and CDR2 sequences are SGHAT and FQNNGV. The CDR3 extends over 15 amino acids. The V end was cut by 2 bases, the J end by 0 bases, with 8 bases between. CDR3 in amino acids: CASSLLRSSYNEQFF. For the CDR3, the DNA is TGTGCCAGCAGCTTATTACGTAGCTCCTACAATGAGCAGTTCTTC.

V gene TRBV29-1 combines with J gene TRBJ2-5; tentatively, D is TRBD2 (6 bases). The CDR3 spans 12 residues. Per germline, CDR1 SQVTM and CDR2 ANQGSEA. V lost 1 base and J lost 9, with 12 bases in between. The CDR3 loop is CSVEVLSGAQYF. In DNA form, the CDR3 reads TGCAGCGTTGAAGTGTTGTCGGGAGCCCAGTACTTC.

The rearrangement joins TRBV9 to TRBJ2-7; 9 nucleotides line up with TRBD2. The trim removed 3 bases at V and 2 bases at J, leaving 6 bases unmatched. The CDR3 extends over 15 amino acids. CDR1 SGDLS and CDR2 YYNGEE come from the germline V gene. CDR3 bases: TGTGCCAGCAGCGCAGAACTAGCGGGTACCTACGAGCAGTACTTC. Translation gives CASSAELAGTYEQYF.

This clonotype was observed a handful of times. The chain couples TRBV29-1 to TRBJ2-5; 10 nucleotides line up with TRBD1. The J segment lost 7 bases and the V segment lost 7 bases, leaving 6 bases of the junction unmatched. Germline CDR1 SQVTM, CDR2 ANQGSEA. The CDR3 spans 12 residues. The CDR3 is CSAAGTGATQYF. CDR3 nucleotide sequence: TGCAGCGCCGCAGGGACAGGGGCGACCCAGTACTTC.

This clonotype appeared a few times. The CDR3 coding sequence is TGTGCCAGCAGTTACTCAGGTAGCGGGGACGAGACCCAGTACTTC. It yields the protein CASSYSGSGDETQYF. This chain links TRBV6-5 with TRBJ2-5; 8 bases match TRBD2. Germline V gene sequence: CDR1 MNHEY, CDR2 SVGAGI. The CDR3 spans 15 residues. Trimming took 0 bases from V and 5 from J; bases not matched to a gene: 5.

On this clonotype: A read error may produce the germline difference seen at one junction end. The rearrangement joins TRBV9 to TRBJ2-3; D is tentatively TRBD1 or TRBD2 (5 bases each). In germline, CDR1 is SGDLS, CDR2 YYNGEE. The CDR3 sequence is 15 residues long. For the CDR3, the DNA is TGTGCCAGCAGCGCTACTGGGGGAAGCACAGATTCGCAGTATTTT. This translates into CASSATGGSTDSQYF.

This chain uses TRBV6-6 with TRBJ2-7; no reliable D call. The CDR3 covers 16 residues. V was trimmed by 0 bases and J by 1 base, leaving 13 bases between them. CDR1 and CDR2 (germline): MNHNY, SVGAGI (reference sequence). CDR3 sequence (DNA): TGTGCCAGCAGTTACTCGCTGGGGTCTCCTTCCTACGAGCAGTACTTC. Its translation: CASSYSLGSPSYEQYF.

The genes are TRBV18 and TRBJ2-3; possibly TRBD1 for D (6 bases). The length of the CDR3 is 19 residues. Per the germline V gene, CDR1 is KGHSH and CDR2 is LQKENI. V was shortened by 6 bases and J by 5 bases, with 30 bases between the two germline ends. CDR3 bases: TGTGCCAGCTCCTACACAGGGTACTACGGGTCGCGTGGTGGAGATACGCAGTATTTT. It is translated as CASSYTGYYGSRGGDTQYF.

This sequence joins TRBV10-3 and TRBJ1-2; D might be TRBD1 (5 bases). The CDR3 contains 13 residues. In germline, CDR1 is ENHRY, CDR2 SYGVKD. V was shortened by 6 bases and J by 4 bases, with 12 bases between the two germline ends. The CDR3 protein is CAIRGEAGYGYTF. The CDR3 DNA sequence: TGTGCCATCAGGGGGGAGGCAGGCTATGGCTACACCTTC.

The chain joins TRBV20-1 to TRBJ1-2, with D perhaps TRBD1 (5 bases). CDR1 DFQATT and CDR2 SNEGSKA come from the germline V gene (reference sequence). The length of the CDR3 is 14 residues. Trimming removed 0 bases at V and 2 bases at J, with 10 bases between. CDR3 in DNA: TGCAGTGCTAGAGATCTGGGGGGGAACTATGGCTACACCTTC. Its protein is CSARDLGGNYGYTF.

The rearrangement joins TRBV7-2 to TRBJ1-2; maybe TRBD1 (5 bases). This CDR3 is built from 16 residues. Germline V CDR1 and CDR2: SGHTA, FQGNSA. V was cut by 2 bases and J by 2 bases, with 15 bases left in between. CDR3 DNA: TGTGCCAGCAGCTTAAACGGCGGGGCTGGGAACTATGGCTACACCTTC. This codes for CASSLNGGAGNYGYTF. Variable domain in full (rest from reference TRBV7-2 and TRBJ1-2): GAGVSQSPSNKVTEKGKDVELRCDPISGHTALYWYRQSLGQGLEFLIYFQGNSAPDKSGLPSDRFSAERTGGSVSTLTIQRTQQEDSAVYLCASSLNGGAGNYGYTFGSGTRLTVV.

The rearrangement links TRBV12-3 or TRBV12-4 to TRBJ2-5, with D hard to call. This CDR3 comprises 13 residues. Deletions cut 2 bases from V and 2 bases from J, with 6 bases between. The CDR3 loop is CASSLNLQETQYF. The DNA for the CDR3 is TGTGCCAGCAGTTTAAACTTACAAGAGACCCAGTACTTC.

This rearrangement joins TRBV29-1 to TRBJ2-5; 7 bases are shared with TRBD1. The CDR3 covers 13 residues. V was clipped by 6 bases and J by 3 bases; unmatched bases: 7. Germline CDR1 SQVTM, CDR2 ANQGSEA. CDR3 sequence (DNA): TGCAGCGTCGCCTCTCAGGGGGAAGAGACCCAGTACTTC. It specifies CSVASQGEETQYF.

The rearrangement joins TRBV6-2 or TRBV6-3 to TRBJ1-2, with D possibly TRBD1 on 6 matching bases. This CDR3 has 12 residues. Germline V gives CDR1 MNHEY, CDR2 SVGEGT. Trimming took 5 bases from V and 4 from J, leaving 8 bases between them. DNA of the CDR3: TGTGCCAGCAGTGGACAGATCTATGGCTACACCTTC. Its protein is CASSGQIYGYTF.

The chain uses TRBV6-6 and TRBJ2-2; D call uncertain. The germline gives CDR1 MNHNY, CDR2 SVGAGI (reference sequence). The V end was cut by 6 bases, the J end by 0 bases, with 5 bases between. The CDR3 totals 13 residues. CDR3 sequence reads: CASRRANTGELFF. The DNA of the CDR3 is TGTGCCAGCAGACGGGCGAACACCGGGGAGCTGTTTTTT.

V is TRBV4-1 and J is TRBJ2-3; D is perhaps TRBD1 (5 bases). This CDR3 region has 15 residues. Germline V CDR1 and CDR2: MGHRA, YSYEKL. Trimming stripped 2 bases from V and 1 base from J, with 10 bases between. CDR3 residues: CASSQQPRGTDTQYF. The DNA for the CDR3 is TGCGCCAGCAGCCAACAGCCCAGGGGCACAGATACGCAGTATTTT.

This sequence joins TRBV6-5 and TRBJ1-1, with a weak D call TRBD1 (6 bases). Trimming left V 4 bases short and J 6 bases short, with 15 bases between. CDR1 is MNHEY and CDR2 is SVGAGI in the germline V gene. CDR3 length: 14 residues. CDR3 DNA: TGTGCCAGCAGTTTTTCACAGGGATCAGCTGAAGCTTTCTTT. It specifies CASSFSQGSAEAFF.

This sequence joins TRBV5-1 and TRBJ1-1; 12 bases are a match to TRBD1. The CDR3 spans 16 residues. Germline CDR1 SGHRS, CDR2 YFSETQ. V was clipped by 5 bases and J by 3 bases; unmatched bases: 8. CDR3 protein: CASRGGTGGIDTEAFF. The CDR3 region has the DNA TGCGCCAGCAGGGGAGGGACAGGGGGCATTGACACTGAAGCTTTCTTT. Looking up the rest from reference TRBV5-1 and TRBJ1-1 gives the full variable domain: KAGVTQTPRYLIKTRGQQVTLSCSPISGHRSVSWYQQTPGQGLQFLFEYFSETQRNKGNFPGRFSGRQFSNSRSEMNVSTLELGDSALYLCASRGGTGGIDTEAFFGQGTRLTVV.

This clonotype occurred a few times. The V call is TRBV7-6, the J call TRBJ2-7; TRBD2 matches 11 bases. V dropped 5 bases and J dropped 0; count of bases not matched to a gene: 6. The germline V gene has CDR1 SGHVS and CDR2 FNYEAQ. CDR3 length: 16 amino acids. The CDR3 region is CASSVIAGGSSYEQYF. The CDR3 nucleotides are TGTGCCAGCAGCGTAATAGCGGGGGGGAGCTCCTACGAGCAGTACTTC.

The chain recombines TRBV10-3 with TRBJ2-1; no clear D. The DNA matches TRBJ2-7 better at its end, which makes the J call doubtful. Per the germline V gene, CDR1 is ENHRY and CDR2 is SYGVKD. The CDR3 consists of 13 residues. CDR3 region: CAISESVSDEQYF. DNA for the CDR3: TGTGCCATCAGTGAGTCGGTCAGTGATGAGCAGTACTTC.

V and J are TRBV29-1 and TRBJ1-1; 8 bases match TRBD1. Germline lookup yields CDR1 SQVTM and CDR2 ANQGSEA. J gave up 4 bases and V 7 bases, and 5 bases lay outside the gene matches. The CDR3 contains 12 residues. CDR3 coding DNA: TGCAGCGCTTGGACAGGGACCACTGAAGCTTTCTTT. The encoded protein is CSAWTGTTEAFF.

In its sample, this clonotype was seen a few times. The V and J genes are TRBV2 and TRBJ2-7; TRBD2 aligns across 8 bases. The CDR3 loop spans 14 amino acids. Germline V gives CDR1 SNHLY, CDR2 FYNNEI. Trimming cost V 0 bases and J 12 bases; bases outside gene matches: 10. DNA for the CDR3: TGTGCCAGCAGTGAAGCGCGTATTAGCGGGGCTCGGTACTTC. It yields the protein CASSEARISGARYF.

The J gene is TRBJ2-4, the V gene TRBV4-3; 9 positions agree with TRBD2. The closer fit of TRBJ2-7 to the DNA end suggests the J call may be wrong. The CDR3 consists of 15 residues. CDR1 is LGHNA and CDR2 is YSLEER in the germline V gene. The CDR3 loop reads CASSQELAGVYEQYF. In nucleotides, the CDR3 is TGCGCCAGCAGCCAAGAACTAGCGGGTGTGTACGAGCAGTACTTC.

CDR3 sequence (DNA): TGCAGTGCCATCAACCCGGGACAGGGGGCACTGGAGACCCAGTACTTC. It yields the protein CSAINPGQGALETQYF. The gene calls are TRBV20-1 and TRBJ2-5, with 12 bases matching TRBD1. CDR3 size: 16 residues. The germline gives CDR1 DFQATT, CDR2 SNEGSKA (reference sequence). V gave up 6 bases and J gave up 5 bases; unmatched junction bases: 13.

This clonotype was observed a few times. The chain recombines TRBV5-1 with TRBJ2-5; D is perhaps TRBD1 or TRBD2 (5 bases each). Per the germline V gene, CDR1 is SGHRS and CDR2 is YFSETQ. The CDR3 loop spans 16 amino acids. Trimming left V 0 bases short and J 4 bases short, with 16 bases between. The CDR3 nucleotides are TGCGCCAGCAGCTTGGGGCAGGGCGTTGCGGGAGAGACCCAGTACTTC. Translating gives CASSLGQGVAGETQYF. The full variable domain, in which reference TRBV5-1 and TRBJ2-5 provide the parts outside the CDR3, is KAGVTQTPRYLIKTRGQQVTLSCSPISGHRSVSWYQQTPGQGLQFLFEYFSETQRNKGNFPGRFSGRQFSNSRSEMNVSTLELGDSALYLCASSLGQGVAGETQYFGPGTRLLVL.

The chain's CDR3 is CASSQDRAVSTNTEAFF. DNA of the CDR3: TGCGCCAGCAGCCAAGATCGAGCTGTCAGTACTAACACTGAAGCTTTCTTT. The chain uses TRBV4-1 and TRBJ1-1, with unresolved D. Per germline, CDR1 MGHRA and CDR2 YSYEKL. Trimming took off 0 bases at V and 2 bases at J, with 16 bases between the two ends. The CDR3 is 17 amino acids.